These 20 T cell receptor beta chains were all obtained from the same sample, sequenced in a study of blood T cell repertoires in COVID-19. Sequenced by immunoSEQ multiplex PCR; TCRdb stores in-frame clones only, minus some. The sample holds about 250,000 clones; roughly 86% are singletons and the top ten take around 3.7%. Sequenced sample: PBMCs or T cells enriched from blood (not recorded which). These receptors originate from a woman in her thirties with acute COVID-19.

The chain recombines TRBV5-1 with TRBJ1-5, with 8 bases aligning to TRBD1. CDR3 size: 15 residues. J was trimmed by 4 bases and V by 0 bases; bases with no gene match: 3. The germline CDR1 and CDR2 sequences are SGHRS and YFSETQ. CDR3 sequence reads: CASSLDWTGNQPQHF. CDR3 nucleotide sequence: TGCGCCAGCAGCTTGGATTGGACAGGGAATCAGCCCCAGCATTTT.

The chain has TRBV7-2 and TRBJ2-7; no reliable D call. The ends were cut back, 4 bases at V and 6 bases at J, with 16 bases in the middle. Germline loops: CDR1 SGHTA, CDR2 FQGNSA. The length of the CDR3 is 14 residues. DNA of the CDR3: TGTGCCAGCAGCTCACCTACCTGGGCCGGCGAGCAGTACTTC. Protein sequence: CASSSPTWAGEQYF.

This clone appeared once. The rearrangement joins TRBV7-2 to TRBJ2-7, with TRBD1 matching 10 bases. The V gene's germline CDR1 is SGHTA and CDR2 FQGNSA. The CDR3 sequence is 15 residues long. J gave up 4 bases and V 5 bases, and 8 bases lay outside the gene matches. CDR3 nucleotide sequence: TGTGCCAGCAGCGCTTGGACAGGGGGTAGATACGAGCAGTACTTC. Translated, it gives CASSAWTGGRYEQYF.

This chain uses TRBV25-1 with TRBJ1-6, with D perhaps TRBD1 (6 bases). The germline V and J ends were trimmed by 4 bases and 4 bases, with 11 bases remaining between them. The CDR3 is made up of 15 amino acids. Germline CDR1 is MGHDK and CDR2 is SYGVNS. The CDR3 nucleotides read TGTGCCAGCAGTGCCCCCAGGGGTTATAATTCACCCCTCCACTTT. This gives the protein CASSAPRGYNSPLHF.

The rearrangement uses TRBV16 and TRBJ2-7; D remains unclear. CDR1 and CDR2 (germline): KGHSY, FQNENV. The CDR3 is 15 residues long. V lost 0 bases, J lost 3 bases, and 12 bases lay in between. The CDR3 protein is CASSQSLAASYEQYF. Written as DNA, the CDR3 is TGTGCCAGCAGCCAATCTTTAGCAGCGAGCTACGAGCAGTACTTC.

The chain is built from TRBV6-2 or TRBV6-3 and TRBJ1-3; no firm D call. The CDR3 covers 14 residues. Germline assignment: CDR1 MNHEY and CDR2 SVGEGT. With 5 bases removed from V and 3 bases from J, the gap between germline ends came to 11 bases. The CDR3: CASSPPGDGNTIYF. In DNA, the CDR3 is TGTGCCAGCAGTCCCCCCGGGGATGGAAACACCATATATTTT.

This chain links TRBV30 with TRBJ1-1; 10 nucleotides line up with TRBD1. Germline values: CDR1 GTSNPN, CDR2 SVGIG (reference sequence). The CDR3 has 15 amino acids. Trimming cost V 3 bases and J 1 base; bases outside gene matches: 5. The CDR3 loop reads CAWRMRQGANTEAFF. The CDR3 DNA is TGTGCCTGGAGGATGCGACAGGGGGCGAACACTGAAGCTTTCTTT.

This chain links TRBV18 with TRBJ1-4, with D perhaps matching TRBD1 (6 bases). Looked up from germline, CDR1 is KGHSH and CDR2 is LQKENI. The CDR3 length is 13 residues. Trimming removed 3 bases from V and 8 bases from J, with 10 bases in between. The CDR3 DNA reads TGTGCCAGCTCACCCGGGACACGGGAAAAACTGTTTTTT. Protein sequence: CASSPGTREKLFF.

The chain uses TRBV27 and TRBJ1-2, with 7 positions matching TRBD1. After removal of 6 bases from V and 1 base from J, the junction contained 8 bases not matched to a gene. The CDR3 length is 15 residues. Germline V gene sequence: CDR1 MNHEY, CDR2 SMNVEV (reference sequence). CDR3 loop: CASSPLQGLNYGYTF. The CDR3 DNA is TGTGCCAGCAGCCCACTACAGGGGCTTAACTATGGCTACACCTTC.

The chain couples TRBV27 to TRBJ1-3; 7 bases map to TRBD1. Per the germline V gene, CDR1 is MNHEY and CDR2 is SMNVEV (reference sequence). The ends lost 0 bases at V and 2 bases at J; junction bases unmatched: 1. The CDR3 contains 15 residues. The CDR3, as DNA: TGTGCCAGCAGTTTATCCCAGGGGGCTGGAAACACCATATATTTT. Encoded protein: CASSLSQGAGNTIYF.

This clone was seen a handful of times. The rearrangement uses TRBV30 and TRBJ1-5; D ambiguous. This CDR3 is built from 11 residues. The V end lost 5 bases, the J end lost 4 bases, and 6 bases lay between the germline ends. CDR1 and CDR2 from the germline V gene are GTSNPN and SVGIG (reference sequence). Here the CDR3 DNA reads TGTGCCTGGGGTCTAAATCAGCCCCAGCATTTT. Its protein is CAWGLNQPQHF.

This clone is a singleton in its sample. CDR3 loop: CASSRTGNYGYTF. The DNA of the CDR3 is TGTGCCAGCAGCCGGACAGGAAACTATGGCTACACCTTC. The V call is TRBV5-4, the J call TRBJ1-2; 7 bases match TRBD1. The CDR3 spans 13 residues. Trimming removed 4 bases from V and 2 bases from J; junction bases left unmatched: 2. Per germline, CDR1 SGHNT and CDR2 YYREEE (reference sequence).

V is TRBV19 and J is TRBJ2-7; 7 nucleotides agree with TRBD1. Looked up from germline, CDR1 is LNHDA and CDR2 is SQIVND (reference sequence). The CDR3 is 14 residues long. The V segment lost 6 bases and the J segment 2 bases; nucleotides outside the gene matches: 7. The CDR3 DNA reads TGTGCCAGTAGCCGGGACAGATCCACCTACGAGCAGTACTTC. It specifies CASSRDRSTYEQYF. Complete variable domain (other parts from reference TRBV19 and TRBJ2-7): DGGITQSPKYLFRKEGQNVTLSCEQNLNHDAMYWYRQDPGQGLRLIYYSQIVNDFQKGDIAEGYSVSREKKESFPLTVTSAQKNPTAFYLCASSRDRSTYEQYFGPGTRLTVT.

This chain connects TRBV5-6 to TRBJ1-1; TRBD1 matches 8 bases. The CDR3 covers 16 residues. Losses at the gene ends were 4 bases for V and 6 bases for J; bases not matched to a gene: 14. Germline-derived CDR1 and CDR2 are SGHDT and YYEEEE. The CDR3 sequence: CASSEIDRGRSSEAFF. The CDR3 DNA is TGTGCCAGCAGCGAAATTGACAGGGGCCGGAGCTCTGAAGCTTTCTTT. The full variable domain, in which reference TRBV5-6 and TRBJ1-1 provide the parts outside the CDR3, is DAGVTQSPTHLIKTRGQQVTLRCSPKSGHDTVSWYQQALGQGPQFIFQYYEEEERQRGNFPDRFSGHQFPNYSSELNVNALLLGDSALYLCASSEIDRGRSSEAFFGQGTRLTVV.

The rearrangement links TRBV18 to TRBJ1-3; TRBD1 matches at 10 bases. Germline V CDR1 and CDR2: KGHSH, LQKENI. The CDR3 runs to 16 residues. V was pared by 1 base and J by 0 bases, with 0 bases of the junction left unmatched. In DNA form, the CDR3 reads TGTGCCAGCTCACCACGACAGGGGGCCTCTGGAAACACCATATATTTT. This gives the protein CASSPRQGASGNTIYF. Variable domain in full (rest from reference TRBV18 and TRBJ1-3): NAGVMQNPRHLVRRRGQEARLRCSPMKGHSHVYWYRQLPEEGLKFMVYLQKENIIDESGMPKERFSAEFPKEGPSILRIQQVVRGDSAAYFCASSPRQGASGNTIYFGEGSWLTVV.

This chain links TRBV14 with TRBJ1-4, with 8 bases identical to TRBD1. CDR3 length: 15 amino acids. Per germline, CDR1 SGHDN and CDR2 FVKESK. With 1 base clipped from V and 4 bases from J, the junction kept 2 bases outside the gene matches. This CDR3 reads CASSQGDRINEKLFF. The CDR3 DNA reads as TGTGCCAGCAGCCAAGGGGACAGGATTAATGAAAAACTGTTTTTT.

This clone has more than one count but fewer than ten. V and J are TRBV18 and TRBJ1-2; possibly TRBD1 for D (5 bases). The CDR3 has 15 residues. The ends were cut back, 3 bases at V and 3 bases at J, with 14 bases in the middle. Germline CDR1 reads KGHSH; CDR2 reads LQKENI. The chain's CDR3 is CASSPGLPGHYGYTF. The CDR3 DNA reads TGTGCCAGCTCACCGGGACTCCCAGGACACTATGGCTACACCTTC.

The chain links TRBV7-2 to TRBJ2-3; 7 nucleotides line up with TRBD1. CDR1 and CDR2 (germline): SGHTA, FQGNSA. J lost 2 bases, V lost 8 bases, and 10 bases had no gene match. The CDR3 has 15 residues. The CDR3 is CASDLRDRVTDTQYF. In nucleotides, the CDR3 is TGTGCCAGCGACCTCCGGGACAGAGTCACAGATACGCAGTATTTT.

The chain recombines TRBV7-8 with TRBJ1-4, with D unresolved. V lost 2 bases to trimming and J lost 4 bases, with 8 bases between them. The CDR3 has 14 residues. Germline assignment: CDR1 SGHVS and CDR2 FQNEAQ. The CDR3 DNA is TGTGCCAGCAGCTTAATACAGAATAATGAAAAACTGTTTTTT. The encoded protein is CASSLIQNNEKLFF.

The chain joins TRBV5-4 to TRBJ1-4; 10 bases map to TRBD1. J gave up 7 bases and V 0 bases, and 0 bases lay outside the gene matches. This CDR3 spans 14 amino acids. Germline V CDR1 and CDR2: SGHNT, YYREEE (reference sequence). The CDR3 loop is CASSLGQGAEKLFF. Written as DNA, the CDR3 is TGTGCCAGCAGCTTGGGACAGGGGGCTGAAAAACTGTTTTTT.